This is a list of T cell receptor beta chains from one sample in a study of CD8 T cells in Susac syndrome. TCRdb processed the immunoSEQ multiplex PCR reads anew with MiXCR; each CDR3 protein has one entry. The table records some 120,000 distinct CDR3 sequences, over 85% of them present only once. The specimen was CD4+ T cells from PBMCs. These receptors were obtained from a human donor in good health. The CDR3 runs from the conserved cysteine through the conserved F or W. The D gene is left open where the match is weak. For some rows the clone size is stated as once, few or many, or as a class when expanded; others skip it.

.	.	13	TRBV19	TRBJ1-1	TGTGCCACCCGATCCTTGGTAAACACTGAAGCTTTCTTT	CATRSLVNTEAFF
.	.	13	TRBV5-1	TRBJ2-7	TGCGCCAGCAGCTTGGAATGGATGTACGAGCAGTACTTC	CASSLEWMYEQYF
.	.	14	TRBV7-2	TRBJ2-1	TGTGCCAGCAGCCCACGGACACCCCCCAATGAGCAGTTCTTC	CASSPRTPPNEQFF
.	once	13	TRBV2	TRBJ1-5	TGTGCCAGCAGCACTATGGGCAATCAGCCCCAGCATTTT	CASSTMGNQPQHF
.	.	14	TRBV18	TRBJ1-1	TGTGCCAGCTCACCACAGGCTGGGAGCACTGAAGCTTTCTTT	CASSPQAGSTEAFF
TRBD1	.	15	TRBV5-1	TRBJ1-2	TGCGCCAGCAGCTTGGAGACAGGGGAGTACTATGGCTACACCTTC	CASSLETGEYYGYTF
.	.	12	TRBV20-1	TRBJ1-1	TGCAGTGCTAGCCGGATTAACACTGAAGCTTTCTTT	CSASRINTEAFF
TRBD1	.	16	TRBV20-1	TRBJ1-4	TGCAGTGCTAGAGACCCTGGGACAGATAACGGTGAAAAACTGTTTTTT	CSARDPGTDNGEKLFF
.	.	18	TRBV5-1	TRBJ2-7	TGCGCCAGCAGCTCCCTCGGAGGGACGAGGATATCATTCTACGAGCAGTACTTC	CASSSLGGTRISFYEQYF
TRBD1	.	14	TRBV5-1	TRBJ1-2	TGCGCCAGCAGCACCGCTGACAGGGGCGGAAGCTACACCTTC	CASSTADRGGSYTF
TRBD1	.	15	TRBV10-3	TRBJ1-2	TGTGCCATCAGTTACCGGGACAGGGGTACCTATGGCTACACCTTC	CAISYRDRGTYGYTF
TRBD1	.	12	TRBV25-1	TRBJ2-1	TGTGCCAGCAGTGAATGGGGACAGGGTAGGTTCTTC	CASSEWGQGRFF
.	.	13	TRBV25-1	TRBJ1-5	TGTGCCAGCACCGGAATGGGTAATCAGCCCCAGCATTTT	CASTGMGNQPQHF
TRBD1	.	15	TRBV6-1	TRBJ2-7	TGTGCCAGCAGAGGGGACAGGGGCGAATTCGGCGAGCAGTACTTC	CASRGDRGEFGEQYF
.	once	14	TRBV5-1	TRBJ2-7	TGCGCCAGCAGCGGCTCCATGATTGCCTACGAGCAGTACTTC	CASSGSMIAYEQYF
.	.	14	TRBV5-1	TRBJ1-5	TGCGCCAGCAGTAGCGACGGGGGTCAAGGGCCCCAGCATTTT	CASSSDGGQGPQHF
.	.	15	TRBV5-1	TRBJ1-3	TGCGCCAGCAGCTTGGAGGGTACCTCTGGAAACACCATATATTTT	CASSLEGTSGNTIYF
.	.	15	TRBV20-1	TRBJ1-5	TGCAGTGCTAGAGACGGCTCCTATAGCAATCAGCCCCAGCATTTT	CSARDGSYSNQPQHF
.	.	12	TRBV18	TRBJ1-1	TGTGCCAGCTCACCACCTTCCACTGAAGCTTTCTTT	CASSPPSTEAFF
.	.	12	TRBV7-2	TRBJ2-5	TGTGCCAGCAGTTGGGGATCAGAGACCCAGTACTTC	CASSWGSETQYF
.	.	14	TRBV20-1	TRBJ2-3	TGCAGTGCTAGAGTTGGGGGGGGCAAAGATACGCAGTATTTT	CSARVGGGKDTQYF
TRBD2	.	15	TRBV14	TRBJ2-7	TGTGCCAGCAGTCGGATAAGCGGGAGCTACGGCGAGCAGTACTTC	CASSRISGSYGEQYF
.	.	13	TRBV4-3	TRBJ1-5	TGCGCCAGCAGCCAAGGACGAGGTCAGCCCCAGCATTTT	CASSQGRGQPQHF
TRBD1	.	18	TRBV19	TRBJ2-2	TGTGCCAGTAGTATTGCCCGGGACAGGGAAGATCGCACCGGGGAGCTGTTTTTT	CASSIARDREDRTGELFF
TRBD1	.	14	TRBV6-5	TRBJ2-7	TGTGCCAGCAGTTACAGGGCAGGGGGCTACGAGCAGTACTTC	CASSYRAGGYEQYF
TRBD1	.	15	TRBV4-3	TRBJ1-4	TGCGCCAGCAGCCAAGGGGGACAGGCAGGCGAAAAACTGTTTTTT	CASSQGGQAGEKLFF
TRBD1	.	13	TRBV20-1	TRBJ2-1	TGCAGTGCGACGACGACAGGGCCTAACGAGCAGTTCTTC	CSATTTGPNEQFF
TRBD2	.	15	TRBV7-2	TRBJ2-7	TGTGCCAGCAGCATGGGACTAGCGCCAAACTACGAGCAGTACTTC	CASSMGLAPNYEQYF
.	.	16	TRBV7-9	TRBJ1-2	TGTGCCAGCAGCTTATCCGGGACCGAGGGTGCCTATGGCTACACCTTC	CASSLSGTEGAYGYTF
TRBD1	.	14	TRBV6-5	TRBJ1-2	TGTGCCAGCAGTTACCCACAGGGGGACTATGGCTACACCTTC	CASSYPQGDYGYTF
TRBD1	.	14	TRBV20-1	TRBJ1-2	TGCAGTGCTAGGGGGACAGGGGACGAGTATGGCTACACCTTC	CSARGTGDEYGYTF
.	.	12	TRBV20-1	TRBJ2-3	TGCAGTGTCCCGACCCGCACAGATACGCAGTATTTT	CSVPTRTDTQYF
.	.	15	TRBV29-1	TRBJ2-3	TGCAGCGGGGTTAATAGACGGGGCAGCACAGATACGCAGTATTTT	CSGVNRRGSTDTQYF
.	.	13	TRBV7-2	TRBJ2-5	TGTGCCAGCAGCTTAGGCCGATTGGAGACCCAGTACTTC	CASSLGRLETQYF
.	.	17	TRBV18	TRBJ1-4	TGTGCCAGCTCACCACCGGGTAGGGCTGCCTCTCGAGAAAAACTGTTTTTT	CASSPPGRAASREKLFF
.	.	17	TRBV19	TRBJ1-1	TGTGCCAGTAGTAGTCGACGGGGGGGTCAGCGGAACACTGAAGCTTTCTTT	CASSSRRGGQRNTEAFF
.	once	16	TRBV18	TRBJ1-3	TGTGCCAGATCACCAGTTCTGACAGCATCTGGAAACACCATATATTTT	CARSPVLTASGNTIYF
.	.	13	TRBV10-3	TRBJ2-7	TGTGCCATCAGCCGGGATTCGGCGGGAGAGCAGTACTTC	CAISRDSAGEQYF
.	.	15	TRBV30	TRBJ2-2	TGTGCCTGGATCAAGGGACGGTTGAACACCGGGGAGCTGTTTTTT	CAWIKGRLNTGELFF
TRBD1	once	15	TRBV9	TRBJ1-2	TGTGCCAGCAGCGTAGGGGGGCAGGGGGCGATCGGCTACACCTTC	CASSVGGQGAIGYTF
.	.	15	TRBV7-2	TRBJ2-2	TGTGCCAGCAGCCCCGGCGGGCCGCGCAGGGGGGAGCTGTTTTTT	CASSPGGPRRGELFF
.	.	14	TRBV18	TRBJ2-7	TGTGCCAGCTCACCACCTACAGAACTTTACGAGCAGTACTTC	CASSPPTELYEQYF
.	.	14	TRBV7-2	TRBJ2-5	TGTGCCAGCAGCTTAGGCGGGAATCTTGAGACCCAGTACTTC	CASSLGGNLETQYF
TRBD1	.	13	TRBV29-1	TRBJ1-1	TGCAGCGTGACCCGGGACAGGGGTATCAAAGCTTTCTTT	CSVTRDRGIKAFF
.	few	13	TRBV7-2	TRBJ1-5	TGTGCCAGCAGCTTGAGGGGCAATCAGCCCCAGCATTTT	CASSLRGNQPQHF
TRBD2	.	15	TRBV2	TRBJ2-7	TGTGCCAGCAGTCCAAGACTAGCGGACCACTACGAGCAGTACTTC	CASSPRLADHYEQYF
TRBD1	.	14	TRBV27	TRBJ1-1	TGTGCCAGCAGTCGATGGGACAGGGGGGGAGAAGCTTTCTTT	CASSRWDRGGEAFF
.	few	14	TRBV18	TRBJ1-1	TGTGCCAGCTCACGCGGACAGCCAAACACTGAAGCTTTCTTT	CASSRGQPNTEAFF
.	.	12	TRBV3-1	TRBJ1-1	TGTGCCAGCAGCCCTCCTACCCGGGAAGCTTTCTTT	CASSPPTREAFF
.	.	14	TRBV5-1	TRBJ1-1	TGCGCCAGCAGCTTGGAGTCCGGGGCCACTGAAGCTTTCTTT	CASSLESGATEAFF
TRBD2	.	21	TRBV7-8	TRBJ2-6	TGTGCCAGCAGCTCGGGACTAGCGGGAGGCACGGAGAACTCTGGGGCCAACGTCCTGACTTTC	CASSSGLAGGTENSGANVLTF
TRBD1	.	18	TRBV7-2	TRBJ1-1	TGTGCCAGCAGCCTAACTGGACAGGGGGCAGGGATGAACACTGAAGCTTTCTTT	CASSLTGQGAGMNTEAFF
.	few	13	TRBV29-1	TRBJ1-1	TGCAGCGTTGCCCGCCAAAGGAACACTGAAGCTTTCTTT	CSVARQRNTEAFF
.	.	15	TRBV9	TRBJ2-1	TGTGCCAGCAGCGTAGGGGGTAGCGGCTACAATGAGCAGTTCTTC	CASSVGGSGYNEQFF
.	once	15	TRBV2	TRBJ2-2	TGTGCCAGCAGTGGCCCAGGGGAGATCACCGGGGAGCTGTTTTTT	CASSGPGEITGELFF
.	.	13	TRBV20-1	TRBJ1-1	TGCAGTGCCGGCCGGGATTTAAACACTGAAGCTTTCTTT	CSAGRDLNTEAFF
.	.	18	TRBV12-3/TRBV12-4	TRBJ2-7	TGTGCCAGCAGTTTACCGACCGGGGTCGGCAAAGGACCCTACGAGCAGTACTTC	CASSLPTGVGKGPYEQYF